This T cell receptor (beta chain) came from a study of OX40 agonist ivuxolimab in advanced cancers. Overall study results and limits: CD4+ and CD8+ blood T cells expanded clonally by week 6 at 0.1 to 3.0 mg/kg.

The CDR3 is made up of 16 amino acids. Germline V gene data show CDR1 as SGHNT and CDR2 as YYREEE (reference sequence). Of note for this clone: Its specificity is not known.

Clones were read by immunoSEQ multiplex PCR, and TCRdb kept only the in-frame ones, dropping some. This table holds more than 70,000 clones, about 86% found once. This specimen consisted of CD4+ or CD8+ T cells sorted from blood, obtained in a trial of the OX40 agonist ivuxolimab. This receptor was obtained from an adult with an advanced solid tumor such as melanoma, head and neck, liver or kidney cancer. This chain uses TRBV5-4 with TRBJ2-5, with TRBD2 identical over 8 bases. The better agreement between TRBJ2-7 and the DNA end casts doubt on the J call. The CDR3 sequence is CASSLAGGGSSYEQYF. The DNA for the CDR3 is TGTGCCAGCAGCCTGGCAGGCGGGGGGAGCTCCTACGAGCAGTACTTC.